The 24 T cell receptor beta chains below come from one sample, sequenced in a study of cytomegalovirus exposure and HLA in healthy donors. A multiplex PCR was run with 60 Vbeta primers and 13 Jbeta primers. This table comes from immunoSEQ multiplex PCR, and its TCRdb copy is limited to in-frame clones, with some not included. Among some 120,000 clones listed, roughly 78% were seen once. Material for sequencing was PBMCs. The receptors were gathered from a man aged 25-45 years in good health and CMV-seronegative.

The genes are TRBV11-3 and TRBJ1-1; TRBD1 might be the D (5 bases). Germline-derived CDR1 and CDR2 are SGHNT and YENEEA. The V and J ends lost 3 bases and 5 bases respectively, with 10 bases between them. The CDR3 loop spans 13 amino acids. CDR3 residues: CASSFGRGTEAFF. The DNA of the CDR3 is TGTGCCAGCAGCTTCGGGAGGGGAACTGAAGCTTTCTTT.

This sequence joins TRBV6-1 and TRBJ1-2, with 10 nucleotides matching TRBD1. CDR1 MNHNS and CDR2 SASEGT come from the germline V gene. V was clipped by 6 bases and J by 3 bases; unmatched bases: 7. This CDR3 is 15 amino acids long. CDR3 amino acids: CASRSPGTGDYGYTF. The CDR3 bases are TGTGCCAGCAGGTCCCCCGGGACAGGGGACTATGGCTACACCTTC.

The rearrangement uses TRBV15 and TRBJ2-2; perhaps TRBD1 as D (5 bases). Trimming took off 5 bases at V and 7 bases at J, with 8 bases between the two ends. The germline gives CDR1 LNHNV, CDR2 YYDKDF (reference sequence). The CDR3 runs 12 residues. This chain's CDR3 is CATSGRGGELFF. In DNA form, the CDR3 reads TGTGCCACCAGCGGAAGGGGCGGGGAGCTGTTTTTT.

The chain carries TRBV5-1 and TRBJ2-7, with D perhaps matching TRBD2 (7 bases). This CDR3 comprises 15 residues. Trimming took off 4 bases at V and 1 base at J, with 15 bases between the two ends. Germline CDR1 and CDR2: SGHRS and YFSETQ. The CDR3 sequence: CASSTQGGGSYEQYF. The CDR3 DNA reads as TGCGCCAGCAGCACGCAAGGGGGGGGTTCCTACGAGCAGTACTTC.

The V call is TRBV9, the J call TRBJ2-4; D is perhaps TRBD1 (6 bases). CDR1 is SGDLS and CDR2 is YYNGEE in the germline V gene. Trimming shortened V by 4 bases and J by 6 bases, and 11 bases separated the two germline ends. The CDR3 has 13 amino acids. The CDR3 here is CASSTGLGNIQYF. CDR3 in DNA: TGTGCCAGCAGCACAGGGTTGGGAAACATTCAGTACTTC.

The chain employs TRBV7-8 and TRBJ2-5, with TRBD2 as a possible D gene (6 bases). The CDR3 loop spans 14 amino acids. The V and J ends lost 5 bases and 4 bases respectively, with 14 bases between them. Germline V gives CDR1 SGHVS, CDR2 FQNEAQ. The CDR3 DNA sequence: TGTGCCAGCAGCCCTTCGTCGCGGGGAGAGACCCAGTACTTC. Protein sequence: CASSPSSRGETQYF.

The chain is built from TRBV4-2 and TRBJ2-2; TRBD2 aligns across 8 bases. V was pared by 3 bases and J by 1 base, with 10 bases of the junction left unmatched. CDR3 length equals 18 residues. The germline CDR1 and CDR2 sequences are LGHNA and YNFKEQ. The DNA of the CDR3 is TGTGCCAGCAGCCATCGCACCCGGGGGGGTAAGAACACCGGGGAGCTGTTTTTT. Translation gives CASSHRTRGGKNTGELFF.

In this sample, this clone turned up a few times. CDR3 sequence reads: CASSPLFGAGGGGPQPQHF. CDR3 DNA: TGTGCCAGCAGTCCCCTGTTTGGGGCAGGGGGCGGAGGGCCTCAGCCCCAGCATTTT. The chain employs TRBV28 and TRBJ1-5, with TRBD1 matching over 8 bases. The CDR3 runs to 19 residues. CDR1 and CDR2 from the germline V gene are MDHEN and SYDVKM. With 5 bases clipped from V and 6 bases from J, the junction kept 21 bases outside the gene matches.

The chain combines TRBV4-1 with TRBJ1-4; D remains ambiguous. This CDR3 has 16 residues. Trimming took 3 bases from V and 2 from J, leaving 13 bases between them. Germline V CDR1 and CDR2: MGHRA, YSYEKL. DNA for the CDR3: TGCGCCAGCAGCCAGAGAGTATCAGCGACTAATGAAAAACTGTTTTTT. Translation: CASSQRVSATNEKLFF.

The chain employs TRBV18 and TRBJ2-2, with D possibly matching TRBD1 (6 bases). The germline V and J ends were trimmed by 4 bases and 0 bases, with 9 bases remaining between them. Germline values: CDR1 KGHSH, CDR2 LQKENI. CDR3 length: 15 residues. CDR3 sequence: CASSRTGPNTGELFF. CDR3 nucleotide sequence: TGTGCCAGCTCACGAACAGGGCCGAACACCGGGGAGCTGTTTTTT.

The V and J genes are TRBV5-6 and TRBJ2-3, with a possible D match to TRBD2 (6 bases). V shed 6 bases and J shed 4 bases, with 21 bases lying between them. Germline CDR1 reads SGHDT; CDR2 reads YYEEEE. This CDR3 has 16 residues. As DNA, the CDR3 is TGTGCCAGCACAGTGGCGCGGGGCGGGTGGGCAGATACGCAGTATTTT. This gives the protein CASTVARGGWADTQYF.

This clone occurred a few times. The V gene is TRBV4-3, the J gene TRBJ2-1; possibly TRBD2 for D (6 bases). Trimming took 1 base from V and 4 from J, leaving 17 bases between them. The CDR3 sequence is 17 residues long. The germline V gene encodes CDR1 LGHNA and CDR2 YSLEER. The CDR3 loop reads CASSQVNRGTGYNEQFF. Written as DNA, the CDR3 is TGCGCCAGCAGCCAAGTGAATCGGGGGACCGGGTACAATGAGCAGTTCTTC.

A single count supports this clone. V is TRBV14 and J is TRBJ1-2; no reliable D call. Trimming cost V 4 bases and J 3 bases, with 18 bases left between them. The CDR3 totals 16 residues. The V gene's germline CDR1 is SGHDN and CDR2 FVKESK. The CDR3 nucleotides are TGTGCCAGCAGCCCGCAAGTCACGGGGTTTTACTATGGCTACACCTTC. Its protein is CASSPQVTGFYYGYTF. The complete variable domain, with remaining parts taken from reference TRBV14 and TRBJ1-2, reads EAGVTQFPSHSVIEKGQTVTLRCDPISGHDNLYWYRRVMGKEIKFLLHFVKESKQDESGMPNNRFLAERTGGTYSTLKVQPAELEDSGVYFCASSPQVTGFYYGYTFGSGTRLTVV.

The chain couples TRBV2 to TRBJ2-2, with no clear D. Germline CDR1 reads SNHLY; CDR2 reads FYNNEI. There are 12 residues in the CDR3. The V end lost 7 bases, the J end lost 5 bases, and 8 bases lay between the germline ends. This CDR3 is CASTVVTGELFF. CDR3 coding DNA: TGTGCCAGCACGGTAGTGACCGGGGAGCTGTTTTTT.

The rearrangement uses TRBV28 and TRBJ1-3, with D hard to call. This CDR3 contains 12 residues. V shed 2 bases and J shed 3 bases, with 2 bases lying between them. Germline V gives CDR1 MDHEN, CDR2 SYDVKM. The CDR3 is CASSLLGNTIYF. In DNA, the CDR3 is TGTGCCAGCAGTTTACTTGGAAACACCATATATTTT.

A single count supports this clone. The chain combines TRBV9 with TRBJ1-4, with 10 nucleotides matching TRBD1. Losses at the gene ends were 4 bases for V and 7 bases for J; bases not matched to a gene: 4. There are 14 residues in the CDR3. Germline values: CDR1 SGDLS, CDR2 YYNGEE. Written as DNA, the CDR3 is TGTGCCAGCAGCCCCGGGACAGGGGTTGAAAAACTGTTTTTT. It translates to CASSPGTGVEKLFF.

This clone has only a few counts. This rearrangement joins TRBV6-5 to TRBJ1-1; D unclear. Deletions cut 0 bases from V and 5 bases from J, with 7 bases between. Germline CDR1 MNHEY, CDR2 SVGAGI. The length of the CDR3 is 13 residues. CDR3 nucleotides: TGTGCCAGCAGTTACTCGGGGAGAACTGAAGCTTTCTTT. Translation: CASSYSGRTEAFF.

Only a few counts were recorded for this clone. V usage is TRBV15 and J usage is TRBJ2-5; D unresolved. The V and J ends lost 0 bases and 3 bases respectively, with 5 bases between them. The CDR3 length is 13 residues. The germline gives CDR1 LNHNV, CDR2 YYDKDF (reference sequence). This CDR3 reads CATSREREETQYF. In DNA form, the CDR3 reads TGTGCCACCAGCAGAGAAAGAGAAGAGACCCAGTACTTC.

This clone was detected a few times. The chain couples TRBV7-9 to TRBJ2-2, with D tentatively TRBD1 (6 bases). The germline V gene has CDR1 SEHNR and CDR2 FQNEAQ (reference sequence). The CDR3 has 15 amino acids. The germline V and J ends were trimmed by 10 bases and 4 bases, with 19 bases remaining between them. CDR3 region: CATQQPRGSTGELFF. The CDR3 coding sequence is TGTGCCACGCAACAACCTAGGGGGTCCACCGGGGAGCTGTTTTTT.

The V gene is TRBV27, the J gene TRBJ1-2; 10 bases fit TRBD1. CDR3 length: 14 amino acids. V dropped 6 bases and J dropped 6; count of bases not matched to a gene: 7. CDR1 MNHEY and CDR2 SMNVEV come from the germline V gene (reference sequence). The CDR3 protein is CASRTGGAGNGYTF. CDR3 DNA sequence: TGTGCCAGCAGGACAGGGGGCGCGGGTAATGGCTACACCTTC.

The chain joins TRBV11-2 to TRBJ2-1; 8 bases map to TRBD1. Germline trimming cut 1 base from V and 5 bases from J; bases unmatched to any gene: 7. CDR3 length: 16 residues. Germline V gene data show CDR1 as SGHAT and CDR2 as FQNNGV. Here the CDR3 DNA reads TGTGCCAGCAGCTTAGTAGCGGACAGGGTACACAATGAGCAGTTCTTC. Its protein product is CASSLVADRVHNEQFF.

The V gene is TRBV27, the J gene TRBJ2-7; D is possibly TRBD2 (5 bases). The CDR3 runs 14 residues. The V end lost 5 bases, the J end lost 4 bases, and 15 bases lay between the germline ends. Per germline, CDR1 MNHEY and CDR2 SMNVEV (reference sequence). The CDR3 region is CASSPSSGGYEQYF. Written as DNA, the CDR3 is TGTGCCAGCAGTCCGTCAAGCGGCGGGTACGAGCAGTACTTC.

This clone was observed a few times. The CDR3 region has the DNA TGTGCCAGCAGCCCCCTAGCGACCGGGGAGCTGTTTTTT. It yields the protein CASSPLATGELFF. The chain uses TRBV11-3 and TRBJ2-2; perhaps TRBD2 as D (6 bases). The V gene lost 5 bases and the J gene lost 5 bases, with 9 bases spanning the gap. From germline, CDR1 is SGHNT and CDR2 YENEEA. The CDR3 extends over 13 amino acids.

The V gene is TRBV5-5, the J gene TRBJ1-2; D remains ambiguous. The germline V gene encodes CDR1 SGHKS and CDR2 YYEKEE (reference sequence). CDR3 length equals 14 residues. Trimming left V 1 base short and J 0 bases short, with 7 bases between. The CDR3 protein is CASSLTASNYGYTF. CDR3 sequence (DNA): TGTGCCAGCAGCTTGACAGCTTCTAACTATGGCTACACCTTC.